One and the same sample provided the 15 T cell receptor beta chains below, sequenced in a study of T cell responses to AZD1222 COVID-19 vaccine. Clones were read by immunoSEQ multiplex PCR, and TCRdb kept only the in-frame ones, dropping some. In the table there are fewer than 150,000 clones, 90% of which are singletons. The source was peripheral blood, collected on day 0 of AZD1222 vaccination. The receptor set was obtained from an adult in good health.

CDR3 bases: TGCGCCAGCAGCCAAGATCTTCGACAGGGGGCCCTCCACTTT. Encoded protein: CASSQDLRQGALHF. The chain uses TRBV4-3 and TRBJ1-6, with TRBD1 identical over 9 bases. CDR1 and CDR2 from the germline V gene are LGHNA and YSLEER. V lost 0 bases, J lost 14 bases, and 5 bases stayed unmatched. The CDR3 runs 14 residues.

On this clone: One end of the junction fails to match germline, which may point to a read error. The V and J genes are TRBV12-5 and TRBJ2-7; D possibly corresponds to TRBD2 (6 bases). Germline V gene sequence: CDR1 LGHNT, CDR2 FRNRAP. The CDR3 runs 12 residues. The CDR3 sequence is CASGWNGGEEGF. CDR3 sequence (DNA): TGTGCTAGTGGATGGAACGGAGGAGAGGAGGGGTTC.

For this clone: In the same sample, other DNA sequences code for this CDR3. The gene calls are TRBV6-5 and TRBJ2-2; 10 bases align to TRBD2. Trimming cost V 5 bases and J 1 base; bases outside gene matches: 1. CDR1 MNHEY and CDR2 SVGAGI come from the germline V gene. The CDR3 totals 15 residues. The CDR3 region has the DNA TGTGCCAGCAGTCGGACTAGCGGGAACACCGGGGAGCTGTTTTTT. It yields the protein CASSRTSGNTGELFF.

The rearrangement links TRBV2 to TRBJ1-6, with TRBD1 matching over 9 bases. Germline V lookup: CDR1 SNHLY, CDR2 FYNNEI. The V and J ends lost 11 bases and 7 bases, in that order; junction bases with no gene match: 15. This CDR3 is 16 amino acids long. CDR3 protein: CAGHLTGGARNSPLHF. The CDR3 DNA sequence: TGTGCCGGCCACTTAACAGGGGGCGCGAGGAATTCACCCCTCCACTTT.

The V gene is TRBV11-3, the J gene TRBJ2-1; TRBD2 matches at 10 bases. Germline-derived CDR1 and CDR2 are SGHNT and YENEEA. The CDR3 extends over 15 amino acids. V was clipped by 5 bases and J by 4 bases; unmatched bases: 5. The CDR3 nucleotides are TGTGCCAGCAGCATAGGAGCGGGGGGGTACAATGAGCAGTTCTTC. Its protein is CASSIGAGGYNEQFF.

The CDR3 nucleotides are TGCGCCAGCAGCCAAGCGGGAGGGCCGTCAGATACGCAGTATTTT. It codes for CASSQAGGPSDTQYF. The chain recombines TRBV4-1 with TRBJ2-3; the match to TRBD2 covers 8 bases. Per germline, CDR1 MGHRA and CDR2 YSYEKL. The length of the CDR3 is 15 residues. The V gene end was trimmed by 1 base and the J gene end by 4 bases; junction bases not matched to a gene: 4.

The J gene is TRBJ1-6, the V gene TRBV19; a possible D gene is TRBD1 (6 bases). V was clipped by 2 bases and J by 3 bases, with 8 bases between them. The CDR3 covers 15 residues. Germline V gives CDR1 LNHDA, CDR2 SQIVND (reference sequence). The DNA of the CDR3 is TGTGCCAGTAGTATACAACAGGGCTATAATTCACCCCTCCACTTT. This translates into CASSIQQGYNSPLHF.

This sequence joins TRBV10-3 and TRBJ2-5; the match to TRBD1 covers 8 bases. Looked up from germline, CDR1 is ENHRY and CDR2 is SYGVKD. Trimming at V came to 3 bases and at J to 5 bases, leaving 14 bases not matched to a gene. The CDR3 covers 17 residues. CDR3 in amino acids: CAISDPAFWTGNETQYF. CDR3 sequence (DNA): TGTGCCATCAGTGACCCTGCTTTCTGGACAGGGAACGAGACCCAGTACTTC.

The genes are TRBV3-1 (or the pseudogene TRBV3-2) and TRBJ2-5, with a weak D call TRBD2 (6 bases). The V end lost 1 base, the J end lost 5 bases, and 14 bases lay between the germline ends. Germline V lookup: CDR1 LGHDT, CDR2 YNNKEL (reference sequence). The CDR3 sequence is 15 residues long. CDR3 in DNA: TGTGCCAGCAGCCAAGTTGGGGGGACCCGGGAGACCCAGTACTTC. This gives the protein CASSQVGGTRETQYF.

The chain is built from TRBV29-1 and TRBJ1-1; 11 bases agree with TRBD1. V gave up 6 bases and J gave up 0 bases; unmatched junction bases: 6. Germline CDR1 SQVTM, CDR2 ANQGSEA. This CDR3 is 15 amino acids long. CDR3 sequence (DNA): TGCAGCGTCGGGGACAGGGGGGACCTGAACACTGAAGCTTTCTTT. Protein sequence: CSVGDRGDLNTEAFF.

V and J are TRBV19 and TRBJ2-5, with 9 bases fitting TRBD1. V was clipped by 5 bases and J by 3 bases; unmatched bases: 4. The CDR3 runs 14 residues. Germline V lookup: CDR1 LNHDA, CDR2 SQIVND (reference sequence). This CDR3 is CASSPRDREETQYF. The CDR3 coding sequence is TGTGCCAGTAGTCCACGGGACAGGGAAGAGACCCAGTACTTC.

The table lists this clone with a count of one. CDR3 coding DNA: TGTGCCAGTAGTATAGCGACGGGGGGCTATCGTAAGAACACTGAAGCTTTCTTT. It codes for CASSIATGGYRKNTEAFF. The V gene is TRBV19, the J gene TRBJ1-1, with TRBD1 as a possible D gene (6 bases). V dropped 1 base and J dropped 1 base, with 19 bases sitting between them. The germline V gene encodes CDR1 LNHDA and CDR2 SQIVND (reference sequence). The CDR3 is 18 amino acids.

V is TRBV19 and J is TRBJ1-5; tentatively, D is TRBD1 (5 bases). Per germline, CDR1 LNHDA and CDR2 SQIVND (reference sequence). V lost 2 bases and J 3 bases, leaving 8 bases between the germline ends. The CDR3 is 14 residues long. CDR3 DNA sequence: TGTGCCAGTAGTATACAGGGTTCCAATCAGCCCCAGCATTTT. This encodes CASSIQGSNQPQHF.

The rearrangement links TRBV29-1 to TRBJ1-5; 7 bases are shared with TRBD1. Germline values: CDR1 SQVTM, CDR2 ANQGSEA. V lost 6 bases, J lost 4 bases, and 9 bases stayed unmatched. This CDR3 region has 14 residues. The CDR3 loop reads CSVRDSGTNQPQHF. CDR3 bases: TGCAGCGTGAGGGACAGCGGCACGAATCAGCCCCAGCATTTT.

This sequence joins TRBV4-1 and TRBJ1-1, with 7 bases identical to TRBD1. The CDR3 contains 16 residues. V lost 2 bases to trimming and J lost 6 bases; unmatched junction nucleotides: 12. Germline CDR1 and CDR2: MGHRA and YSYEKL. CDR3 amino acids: CASSQPWTDRVPEAFF. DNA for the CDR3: TGCGCCAGCAGCCAACCGTGGACCGACAGGGTCCCTGAAGCTTTCTTT.